This T cell receptor (beta chain) is drawn from a study of long-term antiretroviral therapy in people with HIV (dated by TCRdb to between 2021 and 2023). Broadly, across the study: The earliest samples were collected about a decade before the 2015 WHO recommendation for immediate ART, when ART was typically delayed until CD4 counts fell. Among the approximately 32 participants with HIV, more than ten were female. No cross-contamination during QIAcube processing was shown when test extractions of a monoclonal T-cell line were performed alongside a few dozen polyclonal samples. This retrospective serial study examined whether starting ART and sustained HIV suppression were associated with changes in the composition and diversity of the TRB repertoire in peripheral blood. A total of 150 to 200 cryopreserved PBMC samples were contributed to the cohort by 30 adults with confirmed HIV infection, with samples collected serially over a mean of roughly six years (range 1-12). What the study reported, not specific to this receptor: Compared with controls, HIV repertoires had narrower CDR3 length ranges, and the network structure pointed to an antigen-experienced repertoire that shifted only slightly toward naive after ART. Inferences about post-ART repertoire changes are limited because no data were available on ART adherence, viral resistance or therapy changes. The samples were dated from about 2003 to 2018, and the ART regimens that were used may be less effective than current ART regimens. Since PBMC availability was limited, sequencing covered only the TCR beta chain, with no alpha chain pairing. Expanded TRB clones identified before ART initiation dominated the repertoire across all time points, though the dominance fluctuated and decreased in many PLHIV after ART. A significant increase in TRB diversity was found to be associated with ART initiation, although TRB diversity was observed to remain significantly below that of transplant donor controls even after long-term ART. Unsorted PBMC were profiled instead of sorted CD4+ and CD8+ T cells because pre-ART samples had limited cell numbers.

To be included, a participant needed at least one PBMC sample from before ART initiation plus at least two post-ART samples. Treatment was received in the United States of America by all participants with HIV. Before DNA extraction, cryopreserved samples of about 1-11 million PBMC were thawed and then washed. At the time of the earliest PBMC sample, participants with HIV were aged between about 20 and 55 years. Per participant, PBMC samples came from 1-4 timepoints prior to ART initiation and 2-8 timepoints following ART initiation, for a median of 7 samples. For every participant, serial HIV viral load, CD4+ T-cell count, ART history and demographic data were obtained. Genomic DNA was extracted from unsorted PBMC with a Qiagen kit on a QIAcube, with processing performed in batches of 12 samples. As for this clone: Its antigen is currently not known. Per-nucleotide qualities are absent, and no much larger clonotype sits a single base away.

The immunoSEQ hsTCRB v3.0 assay was used at survey level resolution for TRB variable region sequencing. The targeted TRB sequencing depth was about 40,000-50,000 T-cell genomes per sample. Pooled TRB libraries were sequenced on an Illumina MiSeq with a v3 150-cycle kit. The paper's processing steps were these. Repertoire analysis was performed in R inside a reproducible Nextflow workflow that covered QC, data transformation and analysis. Custom analyses were implemented in LymphoSeq2, an R package for AIRR-Seq data exploration. Several samples yielding fewer than 5000 total TRB sequences were excluded, leaving 188 analyzed HIV repertoires. Among the 180 or so HIV repertoires that were kept, some 60 were collected before ART initiation and roughly 130 were collected after ART initiation. Each repertoire was downsampled to 5000 TRB nucleotide sequences, and summary statistics were averaged across 100 downsampling iterations. TRB sequences were retained for analysis only if CDR3 regions of at least seven amino acids were present. A Shannon entropy-derived clonality score and the Gini coefficient were used to measure diversity. In the repertoire networks, any two of the top 5000 CDR3 amino acid sequences were linked whenever the two sequences differed by an edit distance of one. For TRB CDR3 amino acid sequences, GLIPH2 was used to predict antigen specificity groups and MHC restriction. CDR3 amino acid sequences were matched against VDJdb and McPAS-TCR to flag known CMV, EBV, HIV or tissue antigen associations. Pre-ART, post-ART and control groups were compared with Wilcoxon signed-rank tests and Holm-Bonferroni correction. TCRdb holds this immuneACCESS table with in-frame rearrangements only. Some clones are missing; in checked studies, unresolved V genes explain under half, and the rest has no known cause. That table is the source of V, J and clone size, and D and trimming were worked out from the DNA. This sample has over 7,500 clones in its table, and roughly 80% of those were observed once. Of the sample, 16% is held by the ten largest clones.

This TCR was sampled from a man aged 40-49 years with HIV. Sample: unsorted PBMCs, taken 0.1 years after starting antiretroviral therapy.

In nucleotides, the sequence is TGCAGCGCCTTGTACTCTGGGGCCAACGTCCTGACTTTC. The resulting protein is CSALYSGANVLTF. Recombination linked TRBV29-1 to TRBJ2-6; too little of a D gene remains to name it. Spanning cysteine to phenylalanine, the CDR3 consists of 13 amino acids. Just CDR3 DNA is preserved here, 39 bases in frame from base 1. The CDR1 and CDR2 encoded by the germline V gene are SQVTM and ANQGSEA. V and J are truncated by 7 bases and 0 bases respectively, leaving an intervening sequence of 7 bases.